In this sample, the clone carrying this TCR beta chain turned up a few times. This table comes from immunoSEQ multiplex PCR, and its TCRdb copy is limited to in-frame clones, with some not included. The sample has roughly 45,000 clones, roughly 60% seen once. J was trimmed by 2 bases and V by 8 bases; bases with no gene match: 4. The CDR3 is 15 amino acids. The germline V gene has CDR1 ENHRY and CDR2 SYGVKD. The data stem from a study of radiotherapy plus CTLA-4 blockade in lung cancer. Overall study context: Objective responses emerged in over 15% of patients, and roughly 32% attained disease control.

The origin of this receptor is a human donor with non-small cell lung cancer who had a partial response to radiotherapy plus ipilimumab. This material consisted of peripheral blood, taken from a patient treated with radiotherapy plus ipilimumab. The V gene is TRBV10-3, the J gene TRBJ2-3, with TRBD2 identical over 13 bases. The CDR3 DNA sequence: TGTGCCATCCGGACTAGCGGGAGCGACACAGATACGCAGTATTTT. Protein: CAIRTSGSDTDTQYF.